Sequencing of this TCR beta chain was carried out in a study of CD8+ T cells in alopecia areata (dated by TCRdb to 2017 to 2018). Context from the whole study: The treated patients took part in an open-label pilot trial in which moderate-to-severe alopecia areata was treated with oral tofacitinib at 5 to 10 mg twice daily. Clonality in the scalp was compared among normal scalp (n=4), patchy alopecia areata scalp (n=8), and alopecia totalis/universalis scalp (n=8). Amplification of TCRbeta CDR3 regions was done by immunoSEQ multiplex PCR using 35 Vbeta forward primers and 13 Jbeta reverse primers. In humans, TCRbeta sequencing was performed on scalp tissue and on sorted CD4+ and CD8+ peripheral blood T cells from healthy controls and from patients with patchy or totalis/universalis alopecia areata. In both human patients and the C3H/HeJ mouse model, the study applied high-throughput TCRbeta sequencing to look at T cell clonal expansion in alopecia areata. Tofacitinib was administered for 6 to 18 months, and 6 months of follow-up off drug were then conducted to assess delayed response and recurrence. RNA was extracted with the PAXgene miRNA kit for fixed scalp, the miRNeasy kit for PBMCs, and the RNeasy kit for mouse skin. Biopsies were taken from tofacitinib-treated patients at baseline and again at 4 and 24 weeks into treatment, and several of those patients also had a later scalp biopsy.

Reading the label with the study, this specimen's time point is: baseline before oral tofacitinib. Lesional scalp punch biopsies and peripheral blood were obtained from alopecia areata patients. PBMCs were separated by density centrifugation and stained for CD3, CD4 and CD8, after which CD4+ and CD8+ T cells were sorted on a FACSAria. The study at large found these results: Resident alphabeta T cells in normal human skin are also sequenced, complicating scalp TCR repertoire analysis, unlike mouse skin dominated by gammadelta T cells. Higher clonality and more expanded CD8+ clones were observed in lesional scalp than in normal scalp, particularly in alopecia totalis/universalis, a finding suggestive of antigenic drive. Shared TCR sequences between patients were less evident than in mice, which may be partly attributable to HLA diversity in the patient population.

A remark on this clone: The antigen it binds to is not known. Base qualities were left out, and no much larger clone turns up one base away.

The CDR3 starts with the cysteine, ends with the phenylalanine, and has 12 residues. The read is trimmed to its CDR3 DNA, 36 bases read in frame from base 1. V is pared back by 2 bases and J by 2 bases, with 5 bases lying between the germline termini. The CDR1 and CDR2 encoded by the germline V gene (reference sequence) are SGHKS and YYEKEE. Libraries came from the immunoSEQ multiplex PCR assay. For TCR sequencing, RNA was extracted from every sample and reverse transcribed into cDNA to serve as template. SuperScript III was used to make first-strand cDNA, primed with a 2:1 mix of oligo-dT and random hexamers. A synthetic immune receptor repertoire was used to gauge amplification bias, and whatever bias remained was removed computationally. In the source study's methods: Raw reads were preprocessed to remove errors, and CDR3 was defined according to IMGT conventions as the region from the conserved cysteine to phenylalanine. To get clonality, Shannon entropy was normalized by log2 of the number of productive unique TCRs and the result was subtracted from 1. Scalp TCRbeta sequences were cross-referenced with sorted blood CD4 and CD8 repertoires so that the CD4 or CD8 identity of scalp clones could be inferred. TCRdb retrieved this table from immuneACCESS and kept in-frame rearrangements only. Not all clones are present; in checked studies, unresolved V genes account for under half, and no reason is known for the remainder. That table furnishes V, J and clone size, whereas the DNA furnished D and trimming. The sample table holds 150,000 or so clones, of which 87% were seen once. The ten largest account for about 14% of the sample.

The clonotype was recovered from a human donor with alopecia areata. The chain is assembled from TRBV5-5 and TRBJ2-7; the D gene is possibly TRBD2, with 5 bases matching. Material: CD8+ T cells sorted from blood, obtained at week 0. The DNA sequence is TGTGCCAGCAGCTTCGGGACCTACGAGCAGTACTTC. The encoded protein is CASSFGTYEQYF. With all but the CDR3 taken from the reference TRBV5-5 and TRBJ2-7 genes, the full variable domain is: DAGVTQSPTHLIKTRGQQVTLRCSPISGHKSVSWYQQVLGQGPQFIFQYYEKEERGRGNFPDRFSARQFPNYSSELNVNALLLGDSALYLCASSFGTYEQYFGPGTRLTVT.